The clone carrying this TCR beta chain was counted only a few times. V shed 1 base and J 6 bases; nucleotides not matched to a gene: 15. Per germline, CDR1 LGHDT and CDR2 YNNKEL (reference sequence). The CDR3 covers 19 residues. This record belongs to a study of T cells in Graves' hyperthyroidism and ophthalmopathy. It was RNA transcripts that yielded the amplified TCR beta CDR3 regions. An initial round of RT-PCR targeting the TCR CDR3 relied on the HTBI primer set. TCRdb re-called the multiplex PCR reads with MiXCR, one entry per CDR3 protein. Here the sample spans approximately 98,000 distinct CDR3 sequences, approximately 39% being singletons.

The chain combines TRBV3-1 with TRBJ2-7; 13 nucleotides line up with TRBD2. This receptor was obtained from a woman in her 30s with Graves' hyperthyroidism. The sample comprised peripheral blood or thyroid tissue (not recorded which). CDR3 amino acids: CASSQVDLLAGGLLGEQYF. DNA for the CDR3: TGTGCCAGCAGCCAAGTGGACTTACTAGCGGGAGGGTTGTTGGGCGAGCAGTACTTC.